What follows are 18 T cell receptor beta chains derived from one specimen sequenced in a study of post-analysis software for immune sequencing data. Unique molecular identifiers were present in the TCR beta cDNA libraries. Via MiXCR, TCRdb re-called the PCR reads, giving one row per CDR3 protein. The sample lists hundreds of thousands of distinct CDR3 sequences; about 38% were seen once. The study's findings and limits: Included in a set of five TRBV segments more frequent in patients than controls were TRBV5-6, TRBV5-1 and TRBV20-1.

These receptors lack a known antigen. The specimen was blood. Receptors originate from a girl under 18 with multiple sclerosis.

The chain couples TRBV5-1 to TRBJ2-3, with 11 bases matching TRBD2. The CDR3 runs 18 residues. CDR1 and CDR2 from the germline V gene are SGHRS and YFSETQ. Trimming cost V 6 bases and J 2 bases; bases outside gene matches: 14. CDR3 DNA: TGCGCCAGCACCAATAGGGGCCTAGCGGGAGGACCCACAGATACGCAGTATTTT. Translated: CASTNRGLAGGPTDTQYF.

This clonotype has a count of ten or more. This chain uses TRBV6-5 with TRBJ2-4; no definite D call. Between the trimmed V and J ends, which lost 5 bases and 9 bases, there was a span of 11 bases. The length of the CDR3 is 12 residues. Germline assignment: CDR1 MNHEY and CDR2 SVGAGI. The CDR3 nucleotides are TGTGCCAGCAGTACACTACTCAGCATTCAGTACTTC. It is translated as CASSTLLSIQYF.

The rearrangement joins TRBV2 to TRBJ1-4; D ambiguous. This CDR3 is 14 amino acids long. V was pared by 6 bases and J by 7 bases, with 15 bases between. Germline V gene data show CDR1 as SNHLY and CDR2 as FYNNEI. The CDR3: CASSAKGGGEKLFF. CDR3 bases: TGTGCCAGCAGCGCGAAGGGCGGTGGTGAAAAACTGTTTTTT.

In the case of this clonotype: A much larger clone differs from this one at a single base, so this may be a read error. The V call is TRBV7-7, the J call TRBJ2-3, with D maybe TRBD2 (6 bases). The germline CDR1 and CDR2 sequences are SSHAT and FNYEAQ (reference sequence). The CDR3 length is 15 residues. V lost 5 bases and J lost 1, with 13 bases in between. CDR3 sequence reads: CASSPGVPGTDTQYF. The CDR3 DNA reads as TGTGCCAGCAGCCCGGGGGTTCCCGGCACAGATACGCAGTATTTT. Together with reference TRBV7-7 and TRBJ2-3, the CDR3 gives the full variable domain: GAGVSQSPRYKVTKRGQDVTLRCDPISSHATLYWYQQALGQGPEFLTYFNYEAQPDKSGLPSDRFSAERPEGSISTLTIQRTEQRDSAMYRCASSPGVPGTDTQYFGPGTRLTVL.

The sample holds a few counts of this clonotype. V usage is TRBV20-1 and J usage is TRBJ1-2; TRBD1 matches 7 bases. Germline V CDR1 and CDR2: DFQATT, SNEGSKA (reference sequence). V gave up 6 bases and J gave up 3 bases; unmatched junction bases: 10. CDR3 size: 14 residues. The CDR3 DNA reads as TGCAGTGCCCCCCGGACAGGCTCCGACTATGGCTACACCTTC. Translating gives CSAPRTGSDYGYTF.

The rearrangement links TRBV7-2 to TRBJ1-6, with D tentatively TRBD1 (5 bases). CDR3 length: 14 amino acids. Trimming took off 8 bases at V and 5 bases at J, with 13 bases between the two ends. CDR1 SGHTA and CDR2 FQGNSA come from the germline V gene. The CDR3 protein is CASRLSGNNSPLHF. CDR3 coding DNA: TGTGCCAGCCGCCTTTCAGGGAATAATTCACCCCTCCACTTT.

The gene calls are TRBV4-1 and TRBJ2-1; no definite D call. This CDR3 is 13 amino acids long. V shed 1 base and J shed 10 bases, with 11 bases lying between them. Germline V gives CDR1 MGHRA, CDR2 YSYEKL. The CDR3 region has the DNA TGCGCCAGCAGCCAAGGATCCGGATACGAGCAGTTCTTC. Residues: CASSQGSGYEQFF.

This chain links TRBV7-8 with TRBJ2-1; 9 bases match TRBD2. V lost 3 bases and J lost 6; bases outside the gene matches: 21. Germline V gene data show CDR1 as SGHVS and CDR2 as FQNEAQ. This CDR3 has 20 residues. CDR3 protein: CASSFRGTSSERPSVNEQFF. The DNA for the CDR3 is TGTGCCAGCAGCTTCCGTGGGACTAGCTCCGAGCGCCCATCCGTCAATGAGCAGTTCTTC.

This clonotype occurred many times. The V gene is TRBV7-9, the J gene TRBJ2-6; a possible D gene is TRBD2 (6 bases). This CDR3 spans 19 amino acids. CDR1 SEHNR and CDR2 FQNEAQ come from the germline V gene (reference sequence). V lost 0 bases, J lost 0 bases, and 15 bases lay in between. DNA for the CDR3: TGTGCCAGCAGCTTAGCTCGCCGGGAGCGGCACTCTGGGGCCAACGTCCTGACTTTC. Translating it yields CASSLARRERHSGANVLTF.

This rearrangement joins TRBV24-1 to TRBJ1-5; D perhaps matches TRBD1 (6 bases). CDR1 and CDR2 (germline): KGHDR, SFDVKD. The CDR3 spans 13 residues. Trimming took 7 bases from V and 7 from J, leaving 13 bases between them. The CDR3: CATSRAGEQPQHF. The CDR3 DNA sequence: TGTGCCACCAGCAGGGCAGGGGAGCAGCCCCAGCATTTT.

This clonotype occurred a few times. The V gene is TRBV15, the J gene TRBJ1-5; 7 nucleotides match TRBD1. Germline V gene lookup returns CDR1 LNHNV and CDR2 YYDKDF (reference sequence). V gave up 0 bases and J gave up 7 bases; unmatched junction bases: 3. The CDR3 has 14 amino acids. The CDR3 bases are TGTGCCACCAGCAGAGAAGGACAGGTGCAGCCCCAGCATTTT. Its protein product is CATSREGQVQPQHF.

V usage is TRBV21-1 and J usage is TRBJ2-7. TRBV21-1 constitutes a pseudogene. This CDR3 comprises 13 residues. The CDR3 loop is CASSTTAALEQYF. In DNA, the CDR3 is TGTGCCAGCAGCACGACGGCTGCACTCGAGCAGTACTTC.

In regard to this clonotype: This may be a read error, as it is one base from a much larger clone. The V call is TRBV20-1, the J call TRBJ2-7; either TRBD1 or TRBD2 may fit D (6 bases each). Per germline, CDR1 DFQATT and CDR2 SNEGSKA (reference sequence). V gave up 4 bases and J gave up 7 bases, with 14 bases separating them. CDR3 length: 12 amino acids. The CDR3 spells CSAIWTAGEQYF. CDR3 nucleotide sequence: TGCAGTGCTATTTGGACAGCGGGTGAGCAGTACTTC.

As concerns this clonotype: It may be a read error: a sequence one base away is much more abundant. This chain's CDR3 is CASSLEGGNTDTQYF. The CDR3 nucleotides read TGCGCCAGCAGCTTGGAGGGGGGCAACACAGATACGCAGTATTTT. This chain uses TRBV5-1 with TRBJ2-3, with D perhaps given as TRBD1 or TRBD2 (6 bases each). The CDR3 extends over 15 amino acids. V lost 0 bases and J lost 2, with 10 bases in between. From germline, CDR1 is SGHRS and CDR2 YFSETQ.

There are a few counts of this clonotype. The chain uses TRBV10-3 and TRBJ2-2; no clear D. Germline lookup yields CDR1 ENHRY and CDR2 SYGVKD. V lost 0 bases, J lost 5 bases, and 4 bases lay in between. The CDR3 has 13 amino acids. The CDR3 bases are TGTGCCATCAGTGAGTCCGGAACCGGGGAGCTGTTTTTT. Translated: CAISESGTGELFF.

The table lists this clonotype with a few counts. A read error is possible here, since a much larger clone lies one base away. This chain connects TRBV7-9 to TRBJ2-3; D gene uncertain. This CDR3 is 18 amino acids long. V lost 5 bases and J lost 0, with 21 bases in between. The V gene's germline CDR1 is SEHNR and CDR2 FQNEAQ (reference sequence). CDR3 coding DNA: TGTGCCAGCAGCCAGACGATTCACTGGGCCCTTAGCACAGATACGCAGTATTTT. Residues: CASSQTIHWALSTDTQYF.

A remark on this clonotype: A much more abundant neighbour one base away suggests this may be a read error. V and J are TRBV11-1 and TRBJ2-5, with D perhaps TRBD1 (6 bases). Deletions cut 5 bases from V and 11 bases from J, with 18 bases between. Germline CDR1 and CDR2: SGHAT and FQDESV (reference sequence). The CDR3 runs to 13 residues. CDR3 in DNA: TGTGCCAGCAGCCCGACAGAGGGGGAAGAGCAGTACTTC. Its protein is CASSPTEGEEQYF.

This clonotype was detected only a few times. A much larger clone is a single base away; this may be a read error. The gene calls are TRBV6-5 and TRBJ2-1, with D tentatively TRBD2 (6 bases). The J call may be mistaken, given a closer DNA end match to TRBJ2-7. The CDR3 extends over 15 amino acids. The germline V gene encodes CDR1 MNHEY and CDR2 SVGAGI. The CDR3 region is CASRILAVGHNEQYF. In DNA form, the CDR3 reads TGTGCCAGCAGAATTTTAGCGGTAGGCCACAATGAGCAGTACTTC.